This TCR beta chain stems from a study of cytomegalovirus exposure and HLA in healthy donors. PCR was performed using 60 Vbeta and 13 Jbeta primers. Profiling relied on immunoSEQ multiplex PCR, and the TCRdb table lists in-frame clones only, not all of them. The sample has about 130,000 clones. Donors sampled were nominally healthy, though unrecorded immune exposures were likely. As for this clone: Its antigen is currently unknown.

Germline V CDR1 and CDR2: MGHRA, YSYEKL. The CDR3 runs 16 residues. Germline trimming cut 0 bases from V and 4 bases from J; bases unmatched to any gene: 5. Study-wide findings and caveats: Most TCR beta V segments were productive about 87% or about 30% of the time in an earlier analysis.

The sequenced material came from PBMCs. This TCR was sampled from a man aged 35-49 years in good health and CMV-seronegative. The V and J genes are TRBV4-1 and TRBJ2-3; 9 bases line up with TRBD1. DNA for the CDR3: TGCGCCAGCAGCCAAGATAGGGACAGGGTGCCAGATACGCAGTATTTT. It codes for CASSQDRDRVPDTQYF.